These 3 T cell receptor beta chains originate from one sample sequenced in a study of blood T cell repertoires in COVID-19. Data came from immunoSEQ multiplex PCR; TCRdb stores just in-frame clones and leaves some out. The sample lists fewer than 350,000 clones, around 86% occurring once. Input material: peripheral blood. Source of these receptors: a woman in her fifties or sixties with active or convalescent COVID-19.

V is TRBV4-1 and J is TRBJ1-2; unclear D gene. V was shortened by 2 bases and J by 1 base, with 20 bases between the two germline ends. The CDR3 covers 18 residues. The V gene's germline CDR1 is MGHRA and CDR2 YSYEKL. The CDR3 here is CASSQHSSGVELNYGYTF. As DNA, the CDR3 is TGCGCCAGCAGCCAACATTCGTCCGGGGTCGAGCTTAACTATGGCTACACCTTC.

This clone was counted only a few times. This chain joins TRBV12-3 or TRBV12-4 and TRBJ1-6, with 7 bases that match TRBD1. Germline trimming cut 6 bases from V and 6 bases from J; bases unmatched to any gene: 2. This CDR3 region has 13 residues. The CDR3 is CASRSGGNSPLHF. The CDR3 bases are TGTGCCAGCAGATCAGGGGGTAATTCACCCCTCCACTTT.

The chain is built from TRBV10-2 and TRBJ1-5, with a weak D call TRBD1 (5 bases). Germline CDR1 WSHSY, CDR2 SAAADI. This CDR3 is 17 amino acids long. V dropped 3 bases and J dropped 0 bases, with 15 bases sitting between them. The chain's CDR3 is CASSDPGGNYSNQPQHF. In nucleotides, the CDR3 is TGCGCCAGCAGTGACCCGGGGGGGAATTATAGCAATCAGCCCCAGCATTTT.